This T cell receptor (beta chain) was recovered during a study of cytomegalovirus exposure and HLA in healthy donors (dated by TCRdb to 2016 to 2017). Some background on the complete study: An earlier analysis of approximately 590 of the donors reported roughly 270 Gb of sequence data and some 100 million unique TCR beta sequences from roughly 200 million T cells. On average, 235,054 unique TCR beta nucleotide sequences were sequenced per donor among 398 genotyped donors of the cohort, with roughly 20% of those sequences being non-productive. In a later analysis, previously published TCR beta repertoires from 670 or so donors were re-analyzed and high-resolution HLA genotyping was added so that TCR occurrence patterns could be studied. Among the roughly 400 genotyped donors, around 79% belonged to the genetic ancestry cluster associated with self-reported Caucasian donors. All discovery cohort repertoires had been generated on a single sequencing platform. Approximately 300 gigabases of sequencing data and 70 million to 95 million unique TCR sequences made up an early release that covered approximately 650 HLA-typed donors. To decide whether each TCR beta V gene segment behaved as functional or pseudogenic, an earlier analysis of 587 of the donors relied on high-throughput TCR beta sequencing. The study used immunosequencing to profile the T cell repertoires of several hundred subjects and linked those repertoires to cytomegalovirus serostatus. Both class I and class II loci were covered by HLA typing, at four-digit resolution. Besides the first cohort of some 670 subjects, a separate validation cohort made up of roughly 120 different subjects was used. Genome-wide SNP genotypes for about 60% of the roughly 700 donors were used in a later genetic analysis, which treated that subset as a discovery cohort. The study combined high-throughput TCR immunosequencing, statistical association of individual TCRs with disease status, and machine learning to predict cytomegalovirus infection status. The study aimed to test whether signatures of past pathogen exposure could be identified by cataloging public T cell receptors. The number of typed donors differed by locus: about 629-630 for A, B, C, DRB1 and DQB1; 500 to 550 for DQA1; over 600 for DPA1; and approximately 450 for DPB1. Rather than using new phenotypic data, the later analysis identified candidate immune exposures from TCR beta sequences and from how often those sequences occurred across donors. Donor age, sex, ethnicity and CMV serostatus were compiled together with the repertoire data. A handful of DR-DQ haplotypes were handled as single units for association and clustering because linkage in the cohort was strong.

The cohort was made up of under 800 healthy bone marrow donors. All cohort members were sampled while nominally healthy, although unrecorded immune exposures were likely present. The donor tested CMV seropositive and was one of the 289 seropositive cohort members. Each donor provided a peripheral blood sample, and peripheral blood mononuclear cells were used for TCR beta sequencing. The Qiagen DNeasy Blood Extraction Kit was used to extract genomic DNA from the blood cell samples. General conclusions and limits of the study: HLA typing was unavailable for some donors at each locus, so association tests used only the typed subset. Immune exposure information for the cohort was limited to CMV serostatus. Most TCR sequences were seen in very few donors, while some public TCRs were found in many individuals. In a later analysis, the rate of TCR association differed among HLA loci, with DRB1 alleles having the most associated TCRs and HLA-C alleles having the fewest. A further reported finding was that TCR beta sequences accurately predicted the HLA-A and HLA-B alleles for most subjects in the first cohort. Some IMGT-functional V segments, including TRBV6-2 and TRBV6-3, could not be distinguished by the 87-base-pair reads and were therefore excluded. Compared with the roughly 700-donor mean, donors in an Asian-associated ancestry cluster had fewer N-insertions in productive TCRs, according to a later genetic analysis. In a later analysis, HLA-associated TCR beta chains showed more clonal expansion and lower generation probabilities than non-associated chains that were equally common. When HLA alleles, especially DR and DQ, strongly co-occurred, TCR associations were difficult to assign to individual alleles. Sequencing depth was assumed to be roughly uniform across donors in the presence/absence analyses, though that assumption may not hold. A later analysis found that most CMV-associated TCR beta chains appeared HLA-restricted, with HLA associations seemingly driven largely by CMV exposure. In an earlier analysis of some 500 of the donors, most TCR beta V segments were observed in productive rearrangements about 87% or about 30% of the time, broadly matching IMGT annotations. This cohort had only TCR beta chains sequenced, and the lack of alpha or paired-chain data limited which features could be detected. An association between a missense DCLRE1C variant and V-gene and J-gene trimming of TCR beta chains was found in a later genetic analysis and replicated in an independent cohort. According to a later analysis, parvovirus B19, influenza, CMV and Epstein-Barr virus appeared linked to several top co-occurrence clusters. Cytomegalovirus status was reported to be diagnosed by the classifier with high specificity and sensitivity in both the original and validation cohorts. The study listed 150 to 200 TCR beta chains as associated with cytomegalovirus. In vitro tests confirmed that a few of the cytomegalovirus-associated TCR beta chains recognize cytomegalovirus antigens. Correlated functional status among segregating V segments might be attributable to linkage disequilibrium, but an unknown experimental factor could not be ruled out. A cluster of highly shared sequence variants was judged likely to be a technical artifact of the sequencing pipeline. Because counts were too low, seventeen rarely observed V segments, including chromosome 9 orphons, were excluded from the earlier analysis of roughly 580 of the donors. The authors suggested that the approach could potentially be generalized to other disease states and immunological phenotypes. At a false discovery rate of 0.05, a later analysis linked 15,000 to 20,000 TCR beta sequences to specific HLA alleles.

CDR1 and CDR2 were assigned from the germline V gene as SGHNT and YENEEA. V lost 4 bases and J lost 8 bases, and the count of bases not matched to a germline gene is 13. Its CDR3 holds 16 amino acids, cysteine through phenylalanine. The read is trimmed to its CDR3 DNA, 48 bases read in frame from base 1. The library came from the immunoSEQ multiplex PCR assay. For the multiplex PCR, a mixture combining 60 forward primers for TCR Vbeta segments and 13 reverse primers for TCR Jbeta segments was used. The CDR3 region of rearranged TCR beta genes was amplified from genomic DNA with a multiplex PCR assay. Amplified TCR beta libraries were sequenced as 87-base-pair reads on the Illumina HiSeq System. In the source study's methods: Across the 700 or so repertoires, a later analysis counted tens of millions of unique TCR beta chains, 9.5 million to 13 million of which were shared by at least two donors. To remove PCR and sequencing errors, raw reads were error-corrected and collapsed into unique sequences using a nearest-neighbor algorithm that merged closely related sequences. To assign V, D and J gene segments, CDR3 sequences were aligned to IMGT reference sequences. For a sequence to be retained, a match of at least six nucleotides to both a V gene segment and a J gene segment was required. Rearrangements were called productive when the CDR3 lacked stop codons and stayed in frame with V and J; all others were non-productive. Following IMGT convention, CDR3 was defined as the stretch from the second conserved V-encoded cysteine up to the conserved J-encoded phenylalanine. In an earlier analysis of approximately 590 of the donors, sequences lacking an unambiguous match to a single V gene segment were excluded. In an earlier analysis of some 590 of the donors, a V segment was called functional when productive rearrangements were above 56.7%, and segregating when the standard deviation between donors exceeded 5%. A statistical classification framework was built for diagnosing cytomegalovirus status from the catalog of TCR beta chain sequences. In a later analysis, V and J genes were assigned by comparing TCR nucleotide sequences against IMGT/GENE-DB human TR gene sequences. Using the TCRdist pipeline, a later analysis assigned CDR3 sequences along with most-parsimonious VDJ recombination scenarios. In a later analysis, each TCR beta chain was defined by its CDR3 amino acid sequence together with its V-gene family, and reads without a unique V-gene family were excluded. A later analysis removed several hundred highly shared, low-generation-probability nucleotide sequences to deal with suspected cross-contamination and a sequencing artifact. For each public chain, a later analysis derived a clonal expansion index from normalized ranks of inferred template counts within each repertoire. Generation probabilities in a later analysis came from a VDJ recombination model fitted to out-of-frame rearrangements, and those results were checked against IGoR. A later analysis scored TCR-TCR, TCR-HLA and TCR-CMV co-occurrence with hypergeometric tests, applying a repertoire-size bias correction to TCR pairs. To estimate false discovery rates, a later analysis permuted the HLA or CMV assignments 20 times. A later analysis grouped co-occurring TCRs with DBSCAN, adding TCRdist sequence similarity when clustering within HLA-allele-positive subsets. Repertoires with fewer than 30,000 or more than 120,000 public chains were left out of co-occurrence clustering, as were roughly five repertoires with anomalous nucleotide sharing. TCRdb's version of the immuneACCESS table is confined to in-frame rearrangements and falls short of the full clone set. An unresolved V gene accounts for under half of the shortfall where checked; the remainder is of unknown origin. The DNA gave D and trimming, while V, J and clone size come from that table. In all, the sample holds around 31,000 clones, and 50% to 75% of those were seen once. Clones ranked in the top ten supply approximately 43% of the sample.

Concerning this clone itself: Its target antigen remains unknown. No quality values exist for individual bases; no much larger clone is one base distant.

The sequence joins TRBV11-3 to TRBJ1-1, with 10 bases matching TRBD1. The specimen sequenced was PBMCs. This receptor was taken from a male donor in good health and CMV-seropositive. CDR3 region: CASSSGTGDSASEAFF. The DNA is as follows: TGTGCCAGCAGCTCCGGGACAGGGGATTCCGCATCGGAAGCTTTCTTT.